This paragraph reports one T cell receptor (beta chain). Which antigen it targets is not known. There are no base qualities to consult, and no much larger clone falls within one base. CDR1 is given as SEHNR and CDR2 as FQNEAQ, both from the germline V gene (reference sequence). A distance of 14 bases separates the germline ends of V and J, which lose 5 bases and 1 base respectively. Counted from cysteine to phenylalanine, this CDR3 has 15 amino acids. Only the CDR3 region is kept as DNA, spanning 45 bases read in frame from base 1. Receptor amplification or capture employed 5' RACE. The instrument given in TCRdb is Illumina HiSeq 2500. A second PCR of roughly 7 to 12 cycles was run with a J-beta primer mix and a sample-barcoded 5' primer. A unique molecular identifier was introduced onto each TCR beta cDNA molecule by a template-switch 5' adaptor carrying 12 random nucleotides. Each sample yielded at least 2.5 million CDR3-containing paired-end reads. First-strand cDNA was synthesized from all RNA with the Mint cDNA synthesis kit, primed by a TRBC-specific oligonucleotide. After uracil-DNA glycosylase treatment, a first 18-cycle PCR used universal primers M1SS and BC2_uni_R on all cDNA. The study's processing was this. For normalization, 1 million high-quality reads were randomly selected from each sample, with every read carrying a distinct molecular identifier. Instead of being binned into consensus sequences, reads that shared molecular identifiers were thrown out. CDR3 identification, clonotype clustering and error correction used MiTCR with a Q25 quality threshold and the strictest error-elimination algorithm. A nonparametric unseen species model with Euler transformation was used to estimate lower-bound total TCR beta diversity. The raw public data were reprocessed by TCRdb itself: fastp quality trimming at Q25, MiXCR clonotype calling, in-frame beta chains only. CDR3 protein duplicates are merged, each entry listing the most common genes and DNA. The V and J calls were determined by TCRdb, not by the authors. Counted in this sample were about 1.8 million distinct CDR3 sequences; 49% of them appeared once. Approximately 2% of the sample lies in the top ten.

Systemically healthy Caucasian individuals from Russia, roughly 40 in total and aged roughly 6 to 90 years, were included as donors. Approximately 9 milliliters of peripheral blood were collected from each donor into EDTA-treated Vacutainer tubes. Ficoll-Paque density-gradient centrifugation was used to isolate PBMCs, with at least 6 million per sample. Total RNA, at least 6 micrograms per sample, was extracted from PBMCs with Trizol reagent. For every donor, an aliquot of PBMCs went through flow cytometry to measure the percentages of naive CD45RAhigh/CD27high T cells. This record belongs to a study of blood T cells in healthy people across ages (dated by TCRdb to between 2014 and 2017). Looking at the study overall: In model experiments, template switching captured roughly one uniquely barcoded TCR beta cDNA molecule for every two T cells. Age-related changes in TCR beta repertoire diversity were measured in the study by deep sequencing normalized with unique cDNA molecular identifiers. The donors were split into four age groups: young (average about 16 years), middle-aged (roughly 39), aged (roughly 65) and long-lived (under 85). Donors of different ages were randomly distributed across sequencing lanes to avoid experimental bias. Using the same blood draw, the study looked at two additional independent replicas of 1 million unique cDNA reads for two donors, one aged 18 to 29 and the other aged 80 or older. The paper as a whole reports these results and caveats: The long-lived group showed more naive CD4+ T cells, fewer expanded clones and increased TCR diversity than the aged group, suggesting age selection. Total diversity estimates from one million sequenced T cells were considered lower bounds and underestimates. As age increased, observed TCR beta diversity per million T cells dropped in a roughly linear way, and a significant reduction was already evident by age approximately 40. Bulk unsorted PBMC profiling prevented conclusive comparison of naive and antigen-experienced compartments. Because the CMV infection status of the donors was unknown, age-related changes in expanded clonotypes may potentially have been confounded. A strong correlation was found between observed TCR beta diversity and the percentage of naive T cells measured by flow cytometry.

The source material was blood. This chain joins TRBV7-9 to TRBJ1-1, and TRBD1 may be the D gene, going by 5 matching bases. The sequence derives from a middle-aged woman in good health. The encoded CDR3 is CASSDPRTSNTEAFF. The nucleotide sequence reads TGTGCCAGCAGCGACCCCCGGACATCGAACACTGAAGCTTTCTTT.